This T cell receptor beta chain comes out of a study of T cell responses to AZD1222 COVID-19 vaccine. Study-level background: Analysis merged second doses at about 4 or about 12 weeks.

Sequencing was performed with immunoSEQ multiplex PCR; in TCRdb, only in-frame clones are kept and a portion is missing. The profile shows roughly 120,000 clones, 85% to 95% of them singletons. Study observations and caveats: Epitopes outside B.1.351 and B.1.1.7 mutated regions reportedly drew nearly half of spike TCRs. It should be noted that donors were predominantly white British and more often female, and clonal diversity was possibly underestimated. Researchers took repertoire samples only after the peak T cell response had come.

Germline CDR1 reads SGHRS; CDR2 reads YFSETQ. V dropped 4 bases and J dropped 5 bases, with 18 bases sitting between them. This CDR3 is 15 amino acids long. About this clone: The antigen is unknown.

The receptor comes from an adult in good health. This material consisted of peripheral blood, taken on day 0 of AZD1222 vaccination. The J gene is TRBJ2-5, the V gene TRBV5-1; D is uncertain. CDR3 loop: CASSRTGPNFETQYF. The CDR3 DNA is TGCGCCAGCAGCAGAACCGGGCCCAACTTTGAGACCCAGTACTTC.